The 10 T cell receptor beta chains in this list originate from one sample, sequenced in a study of T cells in Graves' hyperthyroidism and ophthalmopathy (dated by TCRdb to about 2019). Receptors were amplified or captured by multiplex PCR. Sequencing was carried out with an Illumina HiSeq 2000. The TCR beta CDR3 regions were amplified from the RNA transcripts. The first round of RT-PCR for the TCR CDR3 was performed with the HTBI primer set and the Qiagen OneStep RT-PCR kit. TCRdb reprocessed the public reads (quality trimming at Q25 with fastp, clone calling with MiXCR) and kept in-frame beta chains. Each CDR3 protein appears once, grouped with its most common genes and DNA. The sample yields nearly 600,000 distinct CDR3 sequences; about 15% were counted once. Roughly 6.2% of the sample goes to the ten largest clones. Sequencing was performed on blood. The source is a young woman with Graves' hyperthyroidism that later progressed to Graves' ophthalmopathy.

Many counts were recorded for this clonotype. V is TRBV3-1 and J is TRBJ1-1; no clear D. The CDR3 runs to 13 residues. Germline assignment: CDR1 LGHDT and CDR2 YNNKEL (reference sequence). Trimming cost V 1 base and J 1 base, with 4 bases left between them. CDR3 nucleotides: TGTGCCAGCAGCCAAGTGAAGAACACTGAAGCTTTCTTT. This encodes CASSQVKNTEAFF.

V is TRBV9 and J is TRBJ1-2; the D is unclear. The CDR3 extends over 12 amino acids. Germline CDR1 is SGDLS and CDR2 is YYNGEE. The V end lost 4 bases, the J end lost 7 bases, and 11 bases lay between the germline ends. CDR3 DNA: TGTGCCAGCAGCCAACTAAGCGGTGGCTACACCTTC. It codes for CASSQLSGGYTF.

This clonotype was counted at least ten times. J is TRBJ1-1 and V is TRBV10-3; 8 nucleotides line up with TRBD1. This CDR3 has 15 residues. The J segment lost 4 bases and the V segment lost 3 bases, leaving 7 bases of the junction unmatched. Germline CDR1 ENHRY, CDR2 SYGVKD. In DNA form, the CDR3 reads TGTGCCATCAGTGACTGGGACAGGATCGGCACTGAAGCTTTCTTT. This codes for CAISDWDRIGTEAFF.

This clonotype was counted many times. The V gene is TRBV28, the J gene TRBJ1-1; 8 positions agree with TRBD1. V was pared by 4 bases and J by 4 bases, with 5 bases of the junction left unmatched. The germline V gene encodes CDR1 MDHEN and CDR2 SYDVKM. The CDR3 sequence is 14 residues long. The CDR3 here is CASSSGGEVTEAFF. CDR3 in DNA: TGTGCCAGCAGTTCAGGGGGCGAGGTCACTGAAGCTTTCTTT. Looking up the rest from reference TRBV28 and TRBJ1-1 gives the full variable domain: DVKVTQSSRYLVKRTGEKVFLECVQDMDHENMFWYRQDPGLGLRLIYFSYDVKMKEKGDIPEGYSVSREKKERFSLILESASTNQTSMYLCASSSGGEVTEAFFGQGTRLTVV.

This clonotype was found a few times. V and J are TRBV7-9 and TRBJ1-4; D not resolved. V lost 7 bases and J lost 10, with 22 bases in between. This CDR3 is built from 15 residues. The germline V gene encodes CDR1 SEHNR and CDR2 FQNEAQ (reference sequence). This CDR3 is CASTSRTRDLGKLFF. For the CDR3, the DNA is TGTGCCAGCACCTCGCGGACGCGAGATTTGGGAAAACTGTTTTTT.

This clonotype was observed many times. The chain recombines TRBV7-9 with TRBJ1-6; 9 nucleotides agree with TRBD1. V trimming: 5 bases; J trimming: 8 bases; junction bases outside the gene matches: 7. The CDR3 runs 15 residues. CDR1 is SEHNR, CDR2 FQNEAQ, per germline (reference sequence). The CDR3 DNA follows: TGTGCCAGCAGCCCGAGGACAGGGGAACATTCACCCCTCCACTTT. Protein: CASSPRTGEHSPLHF.

This clonotype has a count of ten or more. The chain carries TRBV6-2 or TRBV6-3 and TRBJ1-1; 10 bases are a match to TRBD1. Trimming cost V 4 bases and J 1 base; bases outside gene matches: 6. The CDR3 covers 16 residues. Germline V lookup: CDR1 MNHEY, CDR2 SVGEGT. Written as DNA, the CDR3 is TGTGCCAGCAGTTCAGACAGGGGGCGAGGGAACACTGAAGCTTTCTTT. Its protein product is CASSSDRGRGNTEAFF.

Only a few counts were recorded for this clonotype. The V gene is TRBV5-6, the J gene TRBJ1-5; no clear D gene. CDR1 and CDR2 (germline): SGHDT, YYEEEE. Trimming stripped 2 bases from V and 2 bases from J, with 8 bases between. This CDR3 comprises 14 residues. CDR3 sequence: CASSFRYGNQPQHF. The CDR3 DNA sequence: TGTGCCAGCAGCTTCAGGTACGGCAATCAGCCCCAGCATTTT.

The chain carries TRBV6-1 and TRBJ2-7; 7 positions agree with TRBD1. The CDR3 runs to 14 residues. The V gene's germline CDR1 is MNHNS and CDR2 SASEGT. After removal of 6 bases from V and 0 bases from J, the junction contained 5 bases not matched to a gene. The CDR3 spells CASSEGAFSYEQYF. In DNA, the CDR3 is TGTGCCAGCAGCGAGGGGGCTTTCTCCTACGAGCAGTACTTC.

There are many counts of this clonotype. The J gene is TRBJ1-2, the V gene TRBV19, with TRBD1 matching over 10 bases. V gave up 5 bases and J gave up 7 bases; unmatched junction bases: 7. CDR3 length: 14 residues. Looked up from germline, CDR1 is LNHDA and CDR2 is SQIVND (reference sequence). The CDR3 DNA is TGTGCCAGTAGTTTGGACAGGGGGAGGATTGGCTACACCTTC. Its translation is CASSLDRGRIGYTF.